This TCR beta chain stems from a study of regulatory T cells in long-lasting Graves disease. TCR beta libraries were built with iRepertoire HTBI primers and Arm-PCR of CDR3 regions. One entry per CDR3 protein, called by TCRdb with MiXCR from the multiplex PCR reads. The sample gives about 450,000 distinct CDR3 sequences, less than 20% of which show up once; roughly a tenth is in the top ten. Germline V lookup: CDR1 DFQATT, CDR2 SNEGSKA (reference sequence). Trimming cost V 4 bases and J 7 bases, with 17 bases left between them. There are 14 residues in the CDR3. The time point: newly diagnosed GD, antithyroid drugs for less than 3 months. Preparation of the TCR library used RNA extracted from PBMCs. This sample was also put to use in a study of T cells in Graves' hyperthyroidism and ophthalmopathy.

V is TRBV20-1 and J is TRBJ2-1, with D perhaps matching TRBD2 (6 bases). The receptor comes from a woman aged 25-40 years with Graves disease. The sequencing used peripheral blood mononuclear cells (PBMCs), collected at new diagnosis, from a patient treated with antithyroid drugs. CDR3 sequence reads: CSAKGTYRGNEQFF. Here the CDR3 DNA reads TGCAGTGCTAAGGGGACTTACCGAGGAAATGAGCAGTTCTTC.